The entry below gives a single T cell receptor beta chain sequence along with its context. Produced via immunoSEQ multiplex PCR; TCRdb's table is partial and in-frame only. This sample has 65,000 to 100,000 clones, with 80% to 90% found just once. The data were obtained in a study of blood T cell repertoires in COVID-19. Study context: T cells, B-cell-depleted T cells, or PBMCs provided the cDNA or gDNA that served as material.

The CDR3 runs 14 residues. Germline CDR1 is SGHRS and CDR2 is YFSETQ. The J segment lost 5 bases and the V segment lost 7 bases, leaving 8 bases of the junction unmatched. The source is a man aged 50 to 59 with acute or convalescent COVID-19. What was sequenced was peripheral blood. This chain links TRBV5-1 with TRBJ2-7; TRBD2 matches 11 bases. CDR3 DNA sequence: TGCGCCAGCGGGGTAGCGGGGGGGTCCGACGAGCAGTACTTC. Translated: CASGVAGGSDEQYF. The full variable domain, completed using reference TRBV5-1 and TRBJ2-7, is KAGVTQTPRYLIKTRGQQVTLSCSPISGHRSVSWYQQTPGQGLQFLFEYFSETQRNKGNFPGRFSGRQFSNSRSEMNVSTLELGDSALYLCASGVAGGSDEQYFGPGTRLTVT.